The subject of this entry is one TCR beta chain. Method: immunoSEQ multiplex PCR; TCRdb's copy keeps in-frame clones and lacks some. The sample contains approximately 710,000 clones, roughly 87% of which appear only once. The record originates from a study of shared clonotypes between healthy human individuals. About the study: In total, the donors were a couple of women and a few men aged 18 to 49.

CDR1 is LNHDA, CDR2 SQIVND, per germline (reference sequence). This CDR3 region has 13 residues. The V gene end was trimmed by 8 bases and the J gene end by 4 bases; junction bases not matched to a gene: 7. The source is a man between 18 and 35 years old in good health. Some clones in this sample may be carry-over from other donors' samples. The chain uses TRBV19 and TRBJ2-7; 8 bases agree with TRBD1. Input material: memory CD8+ T cells from PBMCs. Indicated subset: CD45RO+ cells pooled with CCR7-negative TemRA cells. CDR3 protein: CASGDRGRYEQYF. The CDR3 DNA follows: TGTGCCAGTGGAGACAGGGGCCGGTACGAGCAGTACTTC.